The source of this T cell receptor (beta chain) is a study of blood T cell repertoires in COVID-19. Authors' analysis steps: Counts of nucleated cells, estimated from reference gene primer amplification, were obtained. The data were produced by immunoSEQ multiplex PCR, yet TCRdb's version contains in-frame clones alone and is incomplete. Clone size and V and J calls were adopted from that table, with D and trimming inferred from the DNA. Of about 250,000 clones in the sample, about 83% were seen once. Sequenced input: peripheral blood. The source of this sequence is a woman over 75 with COVID-19, enrolled during active disease.

CDR3 sequence: CASSPSHGNEQYV. CDR3 nucleotide sequence: TGTGCCAGCTCACCGAGTCACGGGAACGAGCAGTACGTC. The chain has TRBV18 and TRBJ2-7; possible D gene TRBD2, 5 bases. Germline CDR1 is KGHSH and CDR2 is LQKENI. Trimming removed 3 bases at V and 5 bases at J, with 11 bases between. This CDR3 has 13 amino acids.